This T cell receptor beta chain was retrieved from a study of PD-L1 blockade in urothelial cancer. Study-wide context: Patients' histories included 0 to 3 prior chemotherapy regimens. General study results and limits: Pretreatment TCR clonality in blood, when below the median, was predictive of better survival.

Sequenced by immunoSEQ multiplex PCR; TCRdb stores in-frame clones only, minus some. The data hold about 95,000 clones, with around 90% observed a single time. CDR1 and CDR2 from the germline V gene are SGHTA and FQGNSA. After removal of 0 bases from V and 4 bases from J, the junction contained 10 bases not matched to a gene. The CDR3 covers 17 residues. Described time point: pretreatment peripheral blood. As regards this clone: Its antigen is not identified.

The chain joins TRBV7-2 to TRBJ2-5, with TRBD2 matching 8 bases. Sequencing used PBMCs, obtained around atezolizumab (anti-PD-L1) treatment. The TCR sequence derives from a man aged 55-75 years with urothelial cancer. In nucleotides, the CDR3 is TGTGCCAGCAGCTTAGCGTCCGGGAGGGCCGGTCGAGAGACCCAGTACTTC. It encodes CASSLASGRAGRETQYF. Based on the CDR3 plus reference TRBV7-2 and TRBJ2-5, the full variable domain is GAGVSQSPSNKVTEKGKDVELRCDPISGHTALYWYRQSLGQGLEFLIYFQGNSAPDKSGLPSDRFSAERTGGSVSTLTIQRTQQEDSAVYLCASSLASGRAGRETQYFGPGTRLLVL.